These 15 T cell receptor beta chains share one sample of origin, sequenced in a study of shared clonotypes between healthy human individuals. The method was immunoSEQ multiplex PCR; TCRdb's version includes in-frame clones alone and lacks a portion of them. This table holds about 1.1 million clones, about four fifths found once. The sample comprised memory CD4+ T cells from PBMCs. Subset denoted: CD45RA-negative fraction. These receptors came from a man aged 18 to 29 in good health. Some clones in this sample may be carry-over from other donors' samples.

A word on this clone: Other DNA sequences from this sample encode an identical CDR3 as well. The rearrangement uses TRBV2 and TRBJ2-7, with 8 bases identical to TRBD1. This CDR3 is built from 12 residues. Germline lookup yields CDR1 SNHLY and CDR2 FYNNEI. Trimming cost V 5 bases and J 4 bases; bases outside gene matches: 1. The CDR3 loop is CASSTGGYEQYF. CDR3 sequence (DNA): TGTGCCAGCAGTACAGGGGGATACGAGCAGTACTTC. The entire variable domain, with the rest obtained from reference TRBV2 and TRBJ2-7, is as follows: EPEVTQTPSHQVTQMGQEVILRCVPISNHLYFYWYRQILGQKVEFLVSFYNNEISEKSEIFDDQFSVERPDGSNFTLKIRSTKLEDSAMYFCASSTGGYEQYFGPGTRLTVT.

CDR3 amino acids: CASSVGGQGVFSTQYF. In DNA, the CDR3 is TGTGCCAGCAGCGTAGGGGGACAGGGGGTATTCTCTACGCAGTATTTT. The chain is built from TRBV9 and TRBJ2-3, with 11 positions matching TRBD1. CDR3 length: 16 amino acids. With V trimmed by 0 bases and J by 8 bases, 8 bases remained unmatched. Germline values: CDR1 SGDLS, CDR2 YYNGEE.

The V and J genes are TRBV7-8 and TRBJ1-5; TRBD1 matches 9 bases. J gave up 0 bases and V 5 bases, and 5 bases lay outside the gene matches. The CDR3 covers 16 residues. Germline CDR1 is SGHVS and CDR2 is FQNEAQ. CDR3 sequence: CASSDRGSDSNQPQHF. For the CDR3, the DNA is TGTGCCAGCAGCGACAGGGGGTCCGATAGCAATCAGCCCCAGCATTTT.

The chain couples TRBV7-9 to TRBJ2-3, with a weak D call TRBD1 (6 bases). Germline-derived CDR1 and CDR2 are SEHNR and FQNEAQ (reference sequence). Trimming took 1 base from V and 1 from J, leaving 9 bases between them. This CDR3 is 15 amino acids long. In nucleotides, the CDR3 is TGTGCCAGCAGCTTAGAACCAGGGGGCACAGATACGCAGTATTTT. Encoded protein: CASSLEPGGTDTQYF.

V gene TRBV10-3 combines with J gene TRBJ1-1; 9 bases line up with TRBD1. CDR3 size: 16 residues. Trimming removed 3 bases from V and 2 bases from J; junction bases left unmatched: 7. Germline V gene data show CDR1 as ENHRY and CDR2 as SYGVKD. DNA for the CDR3: TGTGCCATCAGTGAACTACGGACAGGGGAAAACACTGAAGCTTTCTTT. It codes for CAISELRTGENTEAFF.

Comment on this clone: The same CDR3 is also encoded by other DNA sequences in this sample. V usage is TRBV5-6 and J usage is TRBJ2-2; unclear D gene. Germline V CDR1 and CDR2: SGHDT, YYEEEE. V dropped 0 bases and J dropped 0 bases, with 6 bases sitting between them. CDR3 length: 15 amino acids. CDR3 sequence reads: CASSLGYTNTGELFF. The CDR3 DNA follows: TGTGCCAGCAGCTTGGGGTATACGAACACCGGGGAGCTGTTTTTT.

The V and J genes are TRBV2 and TRBJ1-1; no clear D gene. CDR3 length: 13 residues. The ends were cut back, 4 bases at V and 1 base at J, with 7 bases in the middle. Looked up from germline, CDR1 is SNHLY and CDR2 is FYNNEI. The DNA for the CDR3 is TGTGCCAGCAGTGGACACCAGAACACTGAAGCTTTCTTT. This gives the protein CASSGHQNTEAFF.

This clone was seen a few times. The chain recombines TRBV27 with TRBJ2-5, with D possibly being TRBD1 (5 bases). This CDR3 has 14 residues. The germline CDR1 and CDR2 sequences are MNHEY and SMNVEV (reference sequence). The germline V and J ends were trimmed by 5 bases and 5 bases, with 15 bases remaining between them. The CDR3 nucleotides read TGTGCCAGCAGTAACGACAGTCGCTGGGAGACCCAGTACTTC. This translates into CASSNDSRWETQYF.

The chain uses TRBV5-1 and TRBJ1-5; weak D call: TRBD1 (6 bases). Trimming took off 6 bases at V and 3 bases at J, with 10 bases between the two ends. Germline CDR1 is SGHRS and CDR2 is YFSETQ. CDR3 length equals 13 residues. CDR3 sequence: CASKGGDNQPQHF. The DNA for the CDR3 is TGCGCCAGCAAGGGGGGGGACAATCAGCCCCAGCATTTT.

This rearrangement joins TRBV19 to TRBJ2-2; no firm D call. Germline lookup yields CDR1 LNHDA and CDR2 SQIVND (reference sequence). The length of the CDR3 is 13 residues. V lost 2 bases, J lost 5 bases, and 6 bases lay in between. CDR3 in amino acids: CASSISFTGELFF. CDR3 nucleotides: TGTGCCAGTAGTATATCTTTTACCGGGGAGCTGTTTTTT.

This sequence joins TRBV4-1 and TRBJ2-1, with TRBD2 identical over 12 bases. The CDR3 is made up of 17 amino acids. Germline V gene data show CDR1 as MGHRA and CDR2 as YSYEKL. V lost 5 bases, J lost 0 bases, and 5 bases stayed unmatched. DNA for the CDR3: TGCGCCAGCAGCAACCCTAGCGGGAGGGCCTCCTACAATGAGCAGTTCTTC. Translation: CASSNPSGRASYNEQFF.

Note on this clone: Within the sample, other DNA sequences also encode this same CDR3. The V gene is TRBV20-1, the J gene TRBJ2-7; 8 nucleotides line up with TRBD1. CDR3 length: 11 residues. Unmatched junction bases numbered 3, after V lost 5 bases and J lost 6 bases. Germline V gene sequence: CDR1 DFQATT, CDR2 SNEGSKA (reference sequence). CDR3 protein: CSASGGGEQYF. In DNA, the CDR3 is TGCAGTGCTTCAGGGGGCGGCGAGCAGTACTTC.

This clone has only one observation. The chain joins TRBV7-9 to TRBJ1-4, with D possibly being TRBD1 (6 bases). Per germline, CDR1 SEHNR and CDR2 FQNEAQ (reference sequence). The CDR3 runs to 15 residues. V lost 5 bases to trimming and J lost 3 bases, with 13 bases between them. CDR3 sequence reads: CASSMGAGANEKLFF. CDR3 coding DNA: TGTGCCAGCAGCATGGGGGCAGGGGCTAATGAAAAACTGTTTTTT.

The V and J genes are TRBV15 and TRBJ2-7; 8 bases are a match to TRBD1. The CDR3 sequence is 14 residues long. With V trimmed by 6 bases and J by 3 bases, 7 bases remained unmatched. Germline CDR1 reads LNHNV; CDR2 reads YYDKDF (reference sequence). CDR3 region: CATSKDRGLYEQYF. In nucleotides, the CDR3 is TGTGCCACCAGTAAAGACAGGGGTCTCTACGAGCAGTACTTC.

For this clone: One junction end disagrees with the germline gene, perhaps due to a read error. V usage is TRBV6-4 and J usage is TRBJ2-7; 8 bases are shared with TRBD2. The CDR3 has 19 residues. In germline, CDR1 is MRHNA, CDR2 SNTAGT. The CDR3 bases are TGTGCCAGCAGTGACGGGCGGGAGGCCCACCCTTACCAACTTACGAGCTTGGACTTC. It translates to CASSDGREAHPYQLTSLDF.